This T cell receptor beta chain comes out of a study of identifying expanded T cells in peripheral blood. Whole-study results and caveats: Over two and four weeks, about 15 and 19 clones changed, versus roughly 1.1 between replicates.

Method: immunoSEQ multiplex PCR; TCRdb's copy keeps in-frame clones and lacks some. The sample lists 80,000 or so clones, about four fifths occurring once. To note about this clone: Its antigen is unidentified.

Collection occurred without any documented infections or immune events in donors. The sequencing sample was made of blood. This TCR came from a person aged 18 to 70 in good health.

The CDR3 DNA is TGTGCCAGCAGCCCAAGCTTGTACGAGCAGTACTTC. Protein sequence: CASSPSLYEQYF. The chain carries TRBV6-5 and TRBJ2-7; D ambiguous. This CDR3 is built from 12 residues. The V and J ends lost 6 bases and 4 bases respectively, with 10 bases between them. Looked up from germline, CDR1 is MNHEY and CDR2 is SVGAGI.